The subject of this entry is one T cell receptor beta chain. This record belongs to a study of CD8 T cells in Susac syndrome. The ends lost 5 bases at V and 0 bases at J; junction bases unmatched: 6. The CDR3 consists of 17 residues. Germline loops: CDR1 SEHNR, CDR2 FQNEAQ (reference sequence). The authors reverse transcribed roughly 0.5 to 1 ug RNA with random hexamers. TCRdb passed the immunoSEQ multiplex PCR reads through MiXCR, listing each CDR3 protein once. Of about 60,000 distinct CDR3 sequences listed, roughly 92% are singletons. Through negative isolation, CD4+ and CD8+ T cells were obtained, while TEMRA cells were enriched using FACS.

The V and J genes are TRBV7-9 and TRBJ2-2, with 10 nucleotides matching TRBD2. This receptor was identified in a human donor in good health. Specimen: CD8+ T cells from PBMCs. As DNA, the CDR3 is TGTGCCAGCAGCCCAGCCGGACTAGCGGCGAACACCGGGGAGCTGTTTTTT. This encodes CASSPAGLAANTGELFF.